These T cell receptor beta chains were read from a single sample in a study of CD8 T cells in Susac syndrome. TCRdb analysed the immunoSEQ multiplex PCR reads with MiXCR anew, one entry per CDR3 protein. The sample holds 75,000 to 80,000 distinct CDR3 sequences, approximately 93% seen once. Specimen: CD8+ T cells from PBMCs. The receptors come from a human donor with Susac syndrome. The CDR3 runs from the conserved cysteine through the conserved F or W. The order of the fields is D gene, V gene, clone size, J gene, CDR3 DNA, CDR3 protein. The D gene is left open where the match is weak. A clone size is listed for some rows: how often the clone was seen (once, few, many), or a class if it is expanded.

d_gene: TRBD2
v_gene: TRBV20-1
abundance: NA
j_gene: TRBJ2-5
CDR3nt: TGCAGTGCTAGAGGGATTGTACTAGCGGGTCAAGAGACCCAGTACTTC
CDR3aa: CSARGIVLAGQETQYF

d_gene: NA
v_gene: TRBV28
abundance: NA
j_gene: TRBJ2-7
CDR3nt: TGTGCCAGCAATCCGGGTCCTAGCTCCTACGAGCAGTACTTC
CDR3aa: CASNPGPSSYEQYF

d_gene: NA
v_gene: TRBV7-9
abundance: once
j_gene: TRBJ2-2
CDR3nt: TGTGCCAGCAGCTTACAGGACAGGAACACCGGGGAGCTGTTTTTT
CDR3aa: CASSLQDRNTGELFF

d_gene: NA
v_gene: TRBV6-5
abundance: NA
j_gene: TRBJ2-5
CDR3nt: TGTGCCAGCAGTTACTCGCAGGGCCCTACTAGCCAAGAGACCCAGTACTTC
CDR3aa: CASSYSQGPTSQETQYF

d_gene: NA
v_gene: TRBV2
abundance: NA
j_gene: TRBJ2-1
CDR3nt: TGTGCCAGCAGTGAAGACTGGGACCAGTTCTTC
CDR3aa: CASSEDWDQFF

d_gene: TRBD2
v_gene: TRBV2
abundance: NA
j_gene: TRBJ2-1
CDR3nt: TGTGCCAGCAGCCGGACTCCGGGACTAGCGGCCGAGAAGCAGTTCTTC
CDR3aa: CASSRTPGLAAEKQFF

d_gene: TRBD1
v_gene: TRBV27
abundance: NA
j_gene: TRBJ1-2
CDR3nt: TGTGCCAGCAAGGGGACAGGGAGCTATGGCTACACCTTC
CDR3aa: CASKGTGSYGYTF

d_gene: NA
v_gene: TRBV20-1
abundance: NA
j_gene: TRBJ2-5
CDR3nt: TGCAGTGCTAGAGCAAGGACTCCCGGGGGGACCCAGTACTTC
CDR3aa: CSARARTPGGTQYF

d_gene: TRBD2
v_gene: TRBV9
abundance: NA
j_gene: TRBJ2-5
CDR3nt: TGTGCCAGCAGCGGAAGGACTAGCGGGGGGCAAGAGACCCAGTACTTC
CDR3aa: CASSGRTSGGQETQYF

d_gene: NA
v_gene: TRBV10-3
abundance: NA
j_gene: TRBJ2-1
CDR3nt: TGTGCCATCACCTCCGGCCTTAACAATGAGCAGTTCTTC
CDR3aa: CAITSGLNNEQFF

d_gene: TRBD1
v_gene: TRBV6-1
abundance: NA
j_gene: TRBJ2-3
CDR3nt: TGTGCCAGCAGTGACCTTGGGGGGACAGGGGCGGATACGCAGTATTTT
CDR3aa: CASSDLGGTGADTQYF

d_gene: TRBD1
v_gene: TRBV29-1
abundance: NA
j_gene: TRBJ1-3
CDR3nt: TGCAGCGTTCTTCCTACAGGGGAGCCTGGAAACACCATATATTTT
CDR3aa: CSVLPTGEPGNTIYF

d_gene: TRBD1
v_gene: TRBV27
abundance: NA
j_gene: TRBJ2-6
CDR3nt: TGTGCCAGCAGTGCCGGGACAGCTGGGGCCAACGTCCTGACTTTC
CDR3aa: CASSAGTAGANVLTF

d_gene: NA
v_gene: TRBV15
abundance: once
j_gene: TRBJ1-1
CDR3nt: TGTGCCACCAGCAGTGACAGGAGCATGAACACTGAAGCTTTCTTT
CDR3aa: CATSSDRSMNTEAFF

d_gene: NA
v_gene: TRBV5-4
abundance: NA
j_gene: TRBJ1-2
CDR3nt: TGTGCCAGCAGCTTGGACAGGGTGGACACCTTC
CDR3aa: CASSLDRVDTF

d_gene: NA
v_gene: TRBV7-2
abundance: NA
j_gene: TRBJ2-4
CDR3nt: TGTGCCAGCAGCTTAGGTCCCGCAGGGCTTGAGAACATTCAGTACTTC
CDR3aa: CASSLGPAGLENIQYF

d_gene: NA
v_gene: TRBV20-1
abundance: NA
j_gene: TRBJ2-3
CDR3nt: TGCAGTGCTAGAGATAAGGAGCCTAGCACAGATACGCAGTATTTT
CDR3aa: CSARDKEPSTDTQYF

d_gene: TRBD2
v_gene: TRBV6-2/TRBV6-3
abundance: NA
j_gene: TRBJ2-1
CDR3nt: TGTGCCAGCAAAGAGCGGGGGGGCCGTAATGAGCAGTTCTTC
CDR3aa: CASKERGGRNEQFF

d_gene: NA
v_gene: TRBV15
abundance: once
j_gene: TRBJ1-2
CDR3nt: TGTGCCACCAGCAGAGATCGGGGGGTCCATGGCTACACCTTC
CDR3aa: CATSRDRGVHGYTF

d_gene: TRBD1
v_gene: TRBV9
abundance: NA
j_gene: TRBJ1-1
CDR3nt: TGTGCCAGCGGACACAGGGGGCGAGCTTTCTTT
CDR3aa: CASGHRGRAFF

d_gene: TRBD2
v_gene: TRBV6-5
abundance: once
j_gene: TRBJ2-1
CDR3nt: TGTGCCAGCAGTTACTCGATTAGCGGGGGCAATGAGCAGTTCTTC
CDR3aa: CASSYSISGGNEQFF

d_gene: NA
v_gene: TRBV12-5
abundance: NA
j_gene: TRBJ2-7
CDR3nt: TGTGCTAGTGGTTTTGATTCCGCCTACGAGCAGTACTTC
CDR3aa: CASGFDSAYEQYF

d_gene: NA
v_gene: TRBV12-3/TRBV12-4
abundance: NA
j_gene: TRBJ2-7
CDR3nt: TGTGCCAGCACGGACCAGCGGTTCGAGCAGTACTTC
CDR3aa: CASTDQRFEQYF

d_gene: TRBD1
v_gene: TRBV29-1
abundance: once
j_gene: TRBJ2-7
CDR3nt: TGCAGCGTTGAAATCGGGACAGCGACTTACGAGCAGTACTTC
CDR3aa: CSVEIGTATYEQYF

d_gene: NA
v_gene: TRBV20-1
abundance: NA
j_gene: TRBJ1-6
CDR3nt: TGCAGTGCTAGAGATCGAGCAGGTGGTCGGAATTCACCCCTCCACTTT
CDR3aa: CSARDRAGGRNSPLHF

d_gene: NA
v_gene: TRBV24-1
abundance: NA
j_gene: TRBJ2-1
CDR3nt: TGTGCCACCAGTGATTCCGGAGGGGCGCACTCCTACAATGAGCAGTTCTTC
CDR3aa: CATSDSGGAHSYNEQFF

d_gene: NA
v_gene: TRBV2
abundance: few
j_gene: TRBJ2-1
CDR3nt: TGTGCCAGCGGTCCCCCGGACCATGAGCAGTTCTTC
CDR3aa: CASGPPDHEQFF

d_gene: NA
v_gene: TRBV7-9
abundance: NA
j_gene: TRBJ2-7
CDR3nt: TGTGCCAGCAGGTACGGGAAAGGCAGCGAGCAGTACTTC
CDR3aa: CASRYGKGSEQYF

d_gene: TRBD2
v_gene: TRBV2
abundance: NA
j_gene: TRBJ2-7
CDR3nt: TGTGCCAGCAGTGAAGCGGGCCGGGGGGGTCACTACGAGCAGTACTTC
CDR3aa: CASSEAGRGGHYEQYF

d_gene: NA
v_gene: TRBV24-1
abundance: NA
j_gene: TRBJ2-7
CDR3nt: TGTGCCACCAGTGATTTTAAGGGGGAGCAGTACTTC
CDR3aa: CATSDFKGEQYF

d_gene: TRBD1
v_gene: TRBV4-2
abundance: NA
j_gene: TRBJ1-1
CDR3nt: TGTGCCAGCAGCCAACCCGGACAGGGCGTCACTGAAGCTTTCTTT
CDR3aa: CASSQPGQGVTEAFF

d_gene: NA
v_gene: TRBV9
abundance: NA
j_gene: TRBJ1-2
CDR3nt: TGTGCCAGCAGCCGCAGGGAGGGTGGCTACACCTTC
CDR3aa: CASSRREGGYTF

d_gene: NA
v_gene: TRBV18
abundance: once
j_gene: TRBJ2-7
CDR3nt: TGTGCCAGCTCACCCCCCAGTTCCTACGAGCAGTACTTC
CDR3aa: CASSPPSSYEQYF

d_gene: NA
v_gene: TRBV9
abundance: NA
j_gene: TRBJ2-3
CDR3nt: TGTGCCAGCAGCGAACGGGGGAGTCGCACAGATACGCAGTATTTT
CDR3aa: CASSERGSRTDTQYF

d_gene: NA
v_gene: TRBV7-9
abundance: NA
j_gene: TRBJ2-3
CDR3nt: TGTGCCAGCAGCTTAGCCGGGAGCACAGATACGCAGTATTTT
CDR3aa: CASSLAGSTDTQYF

d_gene: NA
v_gene: TRBV9
abundance: NA
j_gene: TRBJ1-1
CDR3nt: TGTGCCAGCAGCGTAGGGATGGGATTAACTGAAGCTTTCTTT
CDR3aa: CASSVGMGLTEAFF

d_gene: NA
v_gene: TRBV27
abundance: NA
j_gene: TRBJ1-6
CDR3nt: TGTGCCAGCAGCCCCAAGAATTCACCCCTCCACTTT
CDR3aa: CASSPKNSPLHF

d_gene: NA
v_gene: TRBV7-9
abundance: NA
j_gene: TRBJ1-6
CDR3nt: TGTGCCAGCAGCCCACGACAGGCGACAAATTCACCCCTCCACTTT
CDR3aa: CASSPRQATNSPLHF

d_gene: NA
v_gene: TRBV12-3/TRBV12-4
abundance: NA
j_gene: TRBJ2-1
CDR3nt: TGTGCCAGCAGCTTTGTGAAGGGGACCCTTTACAATGAGCAGTTCTTC
CDR3aa: CASSFVKGTLYNEQFF

d_gene: NA
v_gene: TRBV30
abundance: NA
j_gene: TRBJ1-1
CDR3nt: TGTGCCTGGAGTGTTGCTGGGTACCAGAACACTGAAGCTTTCTTT
CDR3aa: CAWSVAGYQNTEAFF

d_gene: NA
v_gene: TRBV27
abundance: NA
j_gene: TRBJ2-3
CDR3nt: TGTGCCAGCAGTTTACGCCTACCCTACACAGATACGCAGTATTTT
CDR3aa: CASSLRLPYTDTQYF

d_gene: NA
v_gene: TRBV12-3/TRBV12-4
abundance: NA
j_gene: TRBJ2-7
CDR3nt: TGTGCCAGCAGTTTAGCGGCTTACGAGCAGTACTTC
CDR3aa: CASSLAAYEQYF

d_gene: TRBD2
v_gene: TRBV29-1
abundance: NA
j_gene: TRBJ2-3
CDR3nt: TGCAGCGTAAATAGACTAGCGGGGGCGGGGGATACGCAGTATTTT
CDR3aa: CSVNRLAGAGDTQYF

d_gene: NA
v_gene: TRBV9
abundance: NA
j_gene: TRBJ1-2
CDR3nt: TGTGCCAGCAGCGTAGCTACGGATGGGAGCTATGGCTACACCTTC
CDR3aa: CASSVATDGSYGYTF

d_gene: NA
v_gene: TRBV15
abundance: NA
j_gene: TRBJ1-5
CDR3nt: TGTGCCACCAGCAGAGCAGGGAGGGAAGTTCAGCATTTT
CDR3aa: CATSRAGREVQHF

d_gene: NA
v_gene: TRBV7-9
abundance: NA
j_gene: TRBJ2-2
CDR3nt: TGTGCCAGCAGCTACCCCCGGGACGGATACACCGGGGAGCTGTTTTTT
CDR3aa: CASSYPRDGYTGELFF

d_gene: NA
v_gene: TRBV3-1
abundance: NA
j_gene: TRBJ1-3
CDR3nt: TGTGCCAGCAGCCAAGATCTGCCGAGGACAACAGGAAACACCATATATTTT
CDR3aa: CASSQDLPRTTGNTIYF

d_gene: NA
v_gene: TRBV12-3/TRBV12-4
abundance: NA
j_gene: TRBJ1-6
CDR3nt: TGTGCCAGCAGTTTTAGGGCCAATAATTCACCCCTCCACTTT
CDR3aa: CASSFRANNSPLHF

d_gene: NA
v_gene: TRBV20-1
abundance: NA
j_gene: TRBJ1-4
CDR3nt: TGCAGTGCTCGCCTGGGACTTAATGAAAAACTGTTTTTT
CDR3aa: CSARLGLNEKLFF

d_gene: NA
v_gene: TRBV5-1
abundance: NA
j_gene: TRBJ2-5
CDR3nt: TGCGCCAGCAGCCGAAGTGAGGACGGCTACCAAGAGACCCAGTACTTC
CDR3aa: CASSRSEDGYQETQYF

d_gene: TRBD2
v_gene: TRBV3-1
abundance: NA
j_gene: TRBJ2-3
CDR3nt: TGTGCCAGCAGCCCGGGGGGCTCCGGGACTAGTCAATCAGATACGCAGTATTTT
CDR3aa: CASSPGGSGTSQSDTQYF

d_gene: NA
v_gene: TRBV5-6
abundance: NA
j_gene: TRBJ2-6
CDR3nt: TGTGCCAGCAGCTTGGGATGGAGCTCTGGGGCCAACGTCCTGACTTTC
CDR3aa: CASSLGWSSGANVLTF

d_gene: NA
v_gene: TRBV13
abundance: NA
j_gene: TRBJ2-3
CDR3nt: TGTGCCAGCAGCTCCCCGGTGGAGGGGCCCCAACCGTCAGATACGCAGTATTTT
CDR3aa: CASSSPVEGPQPSDTQYF

d_gene: TRBD2
v_gene: TRBV9
abundance: once
j_gene: TRBJ2-7
CDR3nt: TGTGCCAGCAGCCTCGGGGGAGGGTCCCACTACGAGCAGTACTTC
CDR3aa: CASSLGGGSHYEQYF